This TCR beta chain was captured in a study of cytomegalovirus exposure and HLA in healthy donors. Background on the study: The 120 validation repertoires matched the roughly 630 first-cohort repertoires in platform, a later analysis reported. Study-wide points: It was fewer than 200 TCR beta chains that were listed as cytomegalovirus-associated. Reportedly, cytomegalovirus status was diagnosed with high sensitivity and specificity.

The table came from immunoSEQ multiplex PCR; TCRdb's copy has only in-frame clones and leaves some out. The sample carries roughly 65,000 clones, roughly 94% recorded once. This CDR3 spans 14 amino acids. The J segment lost 7 bases and the V segment lost 4 bases, leaving 8 bases of the junction unmatched. Germline CDR1 reads ENHRY; CDR2 reads SYGVKD. Of note for this clone: What it recognizes is unknown.

Sample: PBMCs. The chain couples TRBV10-3 to TRBJ1-2; 8 bases are shared with TRBD1. The source is a man between 18 and 29 years old in good health and CMV-seropositive. The CDR3 region is CAISVPDRASGYTF. The CDR3 DNA follows: TGTGCCATCAGTGTCCCGGACAGGGCATCTGGCTACACCTTC.